This TCR beta chain appears in the sequencing data of a study of PD-1 blockade in classical Hodgkin lymphoma. Broader study findings: Newly diagnosed and completely responding patients shared comparable baseline diversity. Healthy donors were reported to have higher baseline TCR diversity than newly diagnosed patients. TCR diversity rose significantly by C4D1 in CD4+ but not CD8+ cells.

The CDR3 consists of 19 residues. V trimming: 4 bases; J trimming: 1 base; junction bases outside the gene matches: 9. Germline V CDR1 and CDR2: SNHLY, FYNNEI. Profiled with immunoSEQ multiplex PCR; TCRdb holds only in-frame clones, not every one. The data show about 39,000 clones, about three quarters seen once. Time point of the sample: cycle 4 day 1 (C4D1), after around six weeks of nivolumab. Each patient experienced a relapse that followed autologous stem cell transplantation, and brentuximab vedotin exposure varied. With regard to this clone: The target antigen is unknown.

The specimen comprised peripheral blood mononuclear cells (PBMCs), sampled before the fourth cycle of nivolumab. This clonotype originated in a human donor with classical Hodgkin lymphoma. The gene calls are TRBV2 and TRBJ2-3; TRBD2 matches 15 bases. CDR3 coding DNA: TGTGCCAGCAGTGGCCCCGGGACTAGCGGGGGGCCAGGCACAGATACGCAGTATTTT. Protein: CASSGPGTSGGPGTDTQYF.